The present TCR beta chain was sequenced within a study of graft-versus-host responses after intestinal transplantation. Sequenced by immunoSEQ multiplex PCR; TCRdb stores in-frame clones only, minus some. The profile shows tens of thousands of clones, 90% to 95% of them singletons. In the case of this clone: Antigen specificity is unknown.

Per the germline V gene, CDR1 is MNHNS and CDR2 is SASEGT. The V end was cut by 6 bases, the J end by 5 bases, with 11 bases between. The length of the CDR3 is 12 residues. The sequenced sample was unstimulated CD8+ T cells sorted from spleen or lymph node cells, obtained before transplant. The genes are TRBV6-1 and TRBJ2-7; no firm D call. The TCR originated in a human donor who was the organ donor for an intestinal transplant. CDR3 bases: TGTGCCAGCAGCCTGGCGGTCAACGAGCAGTACTTC. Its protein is CASSLAVNEQYF.